This TCR beta chain was obtained from a study of shared clonotypes between healthy human individuals. Naive CD8 isolation took CD45RO-negative cells positively selected for CCR7 and excluded terminally differentiated effector memory CD45RA+ cells. CDR1 SGHRS and CDR2 YFSETQ come from the germline V gene. V was cut by 0 bases and J by 3 bases, with 7 bases left in between. The CDR3 is 13 residues long. Authors' data handling: Filtering was not the same, since immunoSEQ gave junction-only sequences without quality scores. TCRdb's table, derived via immunoSEQ multiplex PCR, lists solely in-frame clones and lacks some. Clonal size and the V and J genes are those of that table, whereas D and trimming came from the DNA. The sample contains roughly 600,000 clones, about 98% of which appear only once.

V is TRBV5-1 and J is TRBJ2-7; D remains ambiguous. Sequencing was done on a sample of naive CD8+ T cells sorted from blood. This receptor was identified in a man younger than 45 in good health. CDR3 region: CASSLDFGYEQYF. CDR3 nucleotide sequence: TGCGCCAGCAGCTTGGATTTTGGCTACGAGCAGTACTTC.